The clone carrying this TCR beta chain was detected only a few times. Expressed TCRB transcripts got sequenced, as all isolated RNA was reverse transcribed. Sequencing was performed with immunoSEQ multiplex PCR; in TCRdb, only in-frame clones are kept and a portion is missing. This sample yields 150,000 to 180,000 clones, of which roughly 11% are seen a single time; roughly 1.9% belongs to the top ten. The CDR3 consists of 12 residues. Germline V gene data show CDR1 as MDHEN and CDR2 as SYDVKM. J gave up 6 bases and V 7 bases, and 2 bases lay outside the gene matches. This sample is part of a study of beta chain features in type 1 diabetes.

This sequence originates from a man aged 18 to 29 in good health. What was sequenced was central memory CD4+ T cells from blood. The rearrangement uses TRBV28 and TRBJ2-2; 7 bases align to TRBD1. CDR3 region: CASKQGSGELFF. For the CDR3, the DNA is TGTGCCAGCAAACAGGGGTCCGGGGAGCTGTTTTTT.